Below, 12 T cell receptor beta chains from the same sample are listed, as sequenced in a study of T cells in Graves' hyperthyroidism and ophthalmopathy (dated by TCRdb to about 2019). Libraries were made using multiplex PCR. Sequencing relied on an Illumina HiSeq 2000. The TCR beta CDR3 regions were amplified from RNA transcripts. A first-round RT-PCR of the TCR CDR3 used the HTBI primer set with the Qiagen OneStep RT-PCR kit. The public reads were run again by TCRdb, first through fastp at Q25 and then through MiXCR, and only productive beta chains were kept. Each entry merges the rows of one CDR3 protein and shows their most common DNA and genes. The sample table records over 350,000 distinct CDR3 sequences; over 12% of these occur just once. About 13% of the sample comes from the top ten. The sequencing sample was made of blood. These receptors were taken from a man between 18 and 35 years old with Graves' ophthalmopathy.

This clonotype has at least ten counts. The CDR3 region is CSVGETQYF. CDR3 coding DNA: TGCAGCGTTGGTGAGACCCAGTACTTC. The chain joins TRBV29-1 to TRBJ2-5, with D hard to call. The length of the CDR3 is 9 residues. Deletions cut 4 bases from V and 5 bases from J, with 2 bases between. The germline V gene has CDR1 SQVTM and CDR2 ANQGSEA.

In the case of this clonotype: A read error is possible here, since a much larger clone lies one base away. The chain links TRBV6-1 to TRBJ1-5; D is possibly TRBD1 (5 bases). V lost 6 bases and J 7 bases, leaving 10 bases between the germline ends. This CDR3 spans 12 amino acids. Germline CDR1 and CDR2: MNHNS and SASEGT. The CDR3 bases are TGTGCCAGCAGCTCGGGGGGACAGCCCCAGCATTTT. This sequence encodes CASSSGGQPQHF.

In its sample, this clonotype was seen many times. V usage is TRBV11-2 and J usage is TRBJ2-4, with 12 bases matching TRBD1. Per the germline V gene, CDR1 is SGHAT and CDR2 is FQNNGV. The length of the CDR3 is 20 residues. V was pared by 2 bases and J by 2 bases, with 13 bases of the junction left unmatched. CDR3 bases: TGTGCCAGCAGCTTAACCCGGGACAGGGGGCCGGGCGTGACCAAAAACATTCAGTACTTC. Its translation is CASSLTRDRGPGVTKNIQYF.

The rearrangement links TRBV29-1 to TRBJ2-5, with D unclear. Germline CDR1 and CDR2: SQVTM and ANQGSEA. CDR3 length: 10 amino acids. V shed 7 bases and J shed 5 bases, with 8 bases lying between them. CDR3 sequence (DNA): TGCAGCGGGAGCACGGAGACCCAGTACTTC. It is translated as CSGSTETQYF.

The sample holds a few counts of this clonotype. The V and J genes are TRBV6-1 and TRBJ2-1; TRBD2 matches at 7 bases. V gave up 6 bases and J gave up 4 bases; unmatched junction bases: 9. CDR1 is MNHNS, CDR2 SASEGT, per germline. The CDR3 is 15 residues long. The CDR3 coding sequence is TGTGCCAGCAGACCGGAAGCGGGGCGGTACAATGAGCAGTTCTTC. This codes for CASRPEAGRYNEQFF.

The chain couples TRBV7-2 to TRBJ2-3, with TRBD1 as a possible D gene (5 bases). The V and J ends lost 5 bases and 2 bases respectively, with 17 bases between them. The CDR3 extends over 16 amino acids. Per germline, CDR1 SGHTA and CDR2 FQGNSA. CDR3 coding DNA: TGTGCCAGCAGCCAACCGCAGGGATCTTTCACAGATACGCAGTATTTT. Its translation: CASSQPQGSFTDTQYF.

This clonotype appeared many times. As DNA, the CDR3 is TGTGCCAGCATGCGGGGTGAACCTGAGACCCAGTACTTC. Translation: CASMRGEPETQYF. This rearrangement joins TRBV6-1 to TRBJ2-5; a weak D match, TRBD2 (6 bases). V lost 7 bases, J lost 5 bases, and 14 bases lay in between. Per the germline V gene, CDR1 is MNHNS and CDR2 is SASEGT. There are 13 residues in the CDR3.

This clonotype showed up many times. The rearrangement links TRBV16 to TRBJ2-7, with 10 bases lining up with TRBD1. This CDR3 region has 16 residues. Germline assignment: CDR1 KGHSY and CDR2 FQNENV. V trimming: 2 bases; J trimming: 2 bases; junction bases outside the gene matches: 6. The CDR3 here is CASSQGFGQGAYEQYF. The CDR3 DNA sequence: TGTGCCAGCAGCCAAGGATTCGGACAGGGGGCCTACGAGCAGTACTTC.

The chain carries TRBV7-9 and TRBJ2-2; D is ambiguous. This CDR3 contains 16 residues. CDR1 is SEHNR and CDR2 is FQNEAQ in the germline V gene (reference sequence). The V gene lost 4 bases and the J gene lost 3 bases, with 15 bases spanning the gap. CDR3 amino acids: CASSSPNGFYTGELFF. As DNA, the CDR3 is TGTGCCAGCAGCTCCCCTAACGGGTTTTACACCGGGGAGCTGTTTTTT.

About this clonotype: Sequence at one end of the junction differs from germline and may be a read error. V usage is TRBV4-2 and J usage is TRBJ1-2; weak D call: TRBD1 (5 bases). This CDR3 contains 13 residues. Germline-derived CDR1 and CDR2 are LGHNA and YNFKEQ. In DNA form, the CDR3 reads TGTGCCAGCGGCCAAGAAGGGGCGTCTGGCTACACCTTC. It yields the protein CASGQEGASGYTF.

Of note for this clonotype: A much larger clone sits a single nucleotide away, making a read error possible. The chain uses TRBV27 and TRBJ1-5; no reliable D call. The V end lost 5 bases, the J end lost 4 bases, and 12 bases lay between the germline ends. The germline CDR1 and CDR2 sequences are MNHEY and SMNVEV (reference sequence). This CDR3 spans 14 amino acids. In nucleotides, the CDR3 is TGTGCCAGCAGTCCGCAGGAGGCGAATCAGCCCCAGCATTTT. Its translation: CASSPQEANQPQHF.

Comment on this clonotype: This may be a read error: a much more frequent sequence differs by one nucleotide. The chain uses TRBV12-3 or TRBV12-4 and TRBJ2-1; D uncertain. The ends were cut back, 6 bases at V and 3 bases at J, with 12 bases in the middle. The CDR3 loop spans 14 amino acids. DNA for the CDR3: TGTGCCAGCAGACTCGACACGAGCTACAATGAGCAGTTCTTC. Protein sequence: CASRLDTSYNEQFF.